Listed below are T cell receptor beta chains from one sample, sequenced in a study of identifying expanded T cells in peripheral blood. The repertoire was sequenced with immunoSEQ multiplex PCR; TCRdb's copy has only in-frame clones and lacks some. The profile shows approximately 110,000 clones, 88% of them singletons. The sequencing input was blood. These receptors were taken from a person between 18 and 75 years old in good health. The CDR3 runs from the conserved cysteine through the conserved F or W. The D gene is left open where the match is weak. Clone size is not always given. Where it is, it says once, few, many or a class for expanded clones.

TRBD1,TRBJ1-1,once,TRBV2,14,TGTGCCAGCAGTGGGCAGGGGGCACGCACTGAAGCTTTCTTT,CASSGQGARTEAFF
.,TRBJ1-3,few,TRBV6-6,11,TGTGCCAGCAGTTCCCGAAACACCATATATTTT,CASSSRNTIYF
.,TRBJ2-7,.,TRBV12-1,14,TGTGCCAGCAGCCCCGACAGGGCTAATAACGAGCAGTACTTC,CASSPDRANNEQYF
TRBD2,TRBJ2-2,.,TRBV5-6,15,TGTGCCAGCAGCATACCGGCCCGGGGGGTCGGGGAGCTGTTTTTT,CASSIPARGVGELFF
.,TRBJ2-1,.,TRBV29-1,13,TGCAGCGTTGAAGATAGCCGAGACAATGAGCAGTTCTTC,CSVEDSRDNEQFF
.,TRBJ2-3,once,TRBV29-1,13,TGCAGCGTGCGGCCAGGAACCACAGATACGCAGTATTTT,CSVRPGTTDTQYF
.,TRBJ1-1,.,TRBV9,13,TGTGCCAGCAGCGTGCTCAGGGACACTGAAGCTTTCTTT,CASSVLRDTEAFF
TRBD2,TRBJ2-3,.,TRBV19,17,TGTGCCAGTAGTATTCCGACTAGCGGGAGGGCCGAGGATACGCAGTATTTT,CASSIPTSGRAEDTQYF
.,TRBJ2-6,.,TRBV11-3,13,TGTGCCAGCAGCTTAGGTGGGGCCAACGTCCTGACTTTC,CASSLGGANVLTF
TRBD1,TRBJ1-2,.,TRBV4-2,19,TGTGCCAGCAGCCAGCGACCCCCGGGACAGGGGGCGCAGAGCTATGGCTACACCTTC,CASSQRPPGQGAQSYGYTF
TRBD1,TRBJ2-5,.,TRBV2,16,TGTGCCAGCAGTGAATATGCCCGACAGGGAAAAGAGACCCAGTACTTC,CASSEYARQGKETQYF
TRBD1,TRBJ1-2,.,TRBV29-1,19,TGCAGCGTTGACTATTGGACAGGGGGCCGCGGTAGCCCTAACTATGGCTACACCTTC,CSVDYWTGGRGSPNYGYTF
.,TRBJ2-3,.,TRBV5-1,14,TGCGCCAGCAGCTTGGTGGGCTTCACAGATACGCAGTATTTT,CASSLVGFTDTQYF
TRBD2,TRBJ2-1,.,TRBV10-1,16,TGCGCCAGCAGTTCCTCCGCGGGAGGCTCCTACAATGAGCAGTTCTTC,CASSSSAGGSYNEQFF
TRBD1,TRBJ1-2,.,TRBV7-6,14,TGTGCCAGCAGCTTAATAACAGGGGGCGATGGCTACACCTTC,CASSLITGGDGYTF
.,TRBJ2-3,.,TRBV20-1,10,TGCAGTGCTGGGGCAGATACGCAGTATTTT,CSAGADTQYF
TRBD1,TRBJ1-2,.,TRBV7-8,12,TGTGCCAGCAGCTTCAGGGGGGATGGCTACACCTTC,CASSFRGDGYTF
.,TRBJ1-1,.,TRBV4-3,14,TGCGCCAGCAGCCGAGAAGAAGGGGACACTGAAGCTTTCTTT,CASSREEGDTEAFF
.,TRBJ2-7,.,TRBV21-1,14,TGTGCCAGAGCTAACAACAGGGGCTCATACGAGCAGTACTTC,CARANNRGSYEQYF
.,TRBJ2-3,.,TRBV5-4,16,TGTGCCAGCAGCCCGGTGACCGGACTGCTCACAGATACGCAGTATTTT,CASSPVTGLLTDTQYF
.,TRBJ1-1,.,TRBV4-3,14,TGCGCCAGCAGCCCGGGGGGCAAGAACACTGAAGCTTTCTTT,CASSPGGKNTEAFF
TRBD2,TRBJ2-2,.,TRBV19,15,TGTGCCAGTAGTAAAGGGACTAGCCAAACCGGGGAGCTGTTTTTT,CASSKGTSQTGELFF
TRBD1,TRBJ2-6,few,TRBV19,15,TGTGCCAGTAGTCCGGGACAGGTTGGGGCCAACGTCCTGACTTTC,CASSPGQVGANVLTF
.,TRBJ1-4,.,TRBV11-2,14,TGTGCCAGCAGCTTAGATCCCTGGAATGAAAAACTGTTTTTT,CASSLDPWNEKLFF
.,TRBJ2-3,once,TRBV29-1,13,TGCAGCGTTGAACAACAGATCACAGATACGCAGTATTTT,CSVEQQITDTQYF
TRBD1,TRBJ2-2,.,TRBV10-3,13,TGTGCCATCAAGGGGACAGGGGCCGGGGAGCTGTTTTTT,CAIKGTGAGELFF
TRBD1,TRBJ2-7,.,TRBV19,16,TGTGCCAGTAGTGCCTCCGGGACAGGGGAATCCTACGAGCAGTACTTC,CASSASGTGESYEQYF